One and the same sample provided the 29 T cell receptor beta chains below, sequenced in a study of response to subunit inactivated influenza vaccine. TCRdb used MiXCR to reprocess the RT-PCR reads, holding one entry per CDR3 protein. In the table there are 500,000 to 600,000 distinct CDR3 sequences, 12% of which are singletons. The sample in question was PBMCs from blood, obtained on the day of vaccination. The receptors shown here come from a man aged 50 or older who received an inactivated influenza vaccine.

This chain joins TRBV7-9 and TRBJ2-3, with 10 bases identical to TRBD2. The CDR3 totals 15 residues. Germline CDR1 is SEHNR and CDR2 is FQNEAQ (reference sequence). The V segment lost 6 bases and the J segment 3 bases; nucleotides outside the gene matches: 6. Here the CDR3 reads CASSRQTSGTDTQYF. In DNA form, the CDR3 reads TGTGCCAGCAGTAGACAGACTAGCGGGACAGATACGCAGTATTTT.

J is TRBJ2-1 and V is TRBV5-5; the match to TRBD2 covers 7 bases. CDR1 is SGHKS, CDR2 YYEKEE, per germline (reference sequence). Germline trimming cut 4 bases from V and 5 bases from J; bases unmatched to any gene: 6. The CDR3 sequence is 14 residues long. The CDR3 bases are TGTGCCAGCAGCCACTACCGGGGGGACAATGAGCAGTTCTTC. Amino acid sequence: CASSHYRGDNEQFF.

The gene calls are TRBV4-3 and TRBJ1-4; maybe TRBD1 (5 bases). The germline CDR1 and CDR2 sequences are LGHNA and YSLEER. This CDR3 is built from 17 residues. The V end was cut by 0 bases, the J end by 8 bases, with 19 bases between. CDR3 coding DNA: TGCGCCAGCAGCCAAGATTTCACCGGGGGACGAGGGGAAAAACTGTTTTTT. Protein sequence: CASSQDFTGGRGEKLFF.

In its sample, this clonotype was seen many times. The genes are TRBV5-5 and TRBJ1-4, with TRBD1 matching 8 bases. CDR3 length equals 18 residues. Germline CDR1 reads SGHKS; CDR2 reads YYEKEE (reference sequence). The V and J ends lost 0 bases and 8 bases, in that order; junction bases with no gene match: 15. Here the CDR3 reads CASSLVGAGGASKEKLFF. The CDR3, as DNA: TGTGCCAGCAGCTTGGTCGGCGCAGGGGGCGCTTCGAAGGAAAAACTGTTTTTT.

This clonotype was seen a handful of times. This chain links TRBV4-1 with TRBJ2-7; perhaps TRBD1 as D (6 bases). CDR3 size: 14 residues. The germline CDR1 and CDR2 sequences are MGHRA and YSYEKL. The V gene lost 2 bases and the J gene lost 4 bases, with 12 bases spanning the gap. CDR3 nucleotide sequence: TGCGCCAGCAGCCAAAGGGACACTGCGTACGAGCAGTACTTC. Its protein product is CASSQRDTAYEQYF.

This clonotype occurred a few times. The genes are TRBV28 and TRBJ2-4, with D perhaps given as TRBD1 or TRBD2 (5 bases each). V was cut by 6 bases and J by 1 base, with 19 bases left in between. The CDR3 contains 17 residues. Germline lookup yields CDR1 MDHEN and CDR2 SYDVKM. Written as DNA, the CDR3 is TGTGCCAGCAGCCCCACGTTGGGGCGCGGGGCCAAAAACATTCAGTACTTC. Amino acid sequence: CASSPTLGRGAKNIQYF. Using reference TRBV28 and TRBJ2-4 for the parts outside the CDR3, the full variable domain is DVKVTQSSRYLVKRTGEKVFLECVQDMDHENMFWYRQDPGLGLRLIYFSYDVKMKEKGDIPEGYSVSREKKERFSLILESASTNQTSMYLCASSPTLGRGAKNIQYFGAGTRLSVL.

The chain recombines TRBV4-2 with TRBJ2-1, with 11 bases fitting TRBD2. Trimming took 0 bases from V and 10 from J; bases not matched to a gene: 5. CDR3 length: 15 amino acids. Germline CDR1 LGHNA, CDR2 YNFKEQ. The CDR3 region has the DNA TGTGCCAGCAGCCAAGATACTAGCGGGAGAGCCGAGCAGTTCTTC. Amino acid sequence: CASSQDTSGRAEQFF.

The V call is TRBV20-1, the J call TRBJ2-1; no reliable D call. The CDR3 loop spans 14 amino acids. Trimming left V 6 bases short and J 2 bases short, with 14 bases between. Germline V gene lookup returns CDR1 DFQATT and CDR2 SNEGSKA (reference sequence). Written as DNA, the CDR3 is TGCAGTGCCCAACCCGTTAGCCCCTACAATGAGCAGTTCTTC. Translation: CSAQPVSPYNEQFF.

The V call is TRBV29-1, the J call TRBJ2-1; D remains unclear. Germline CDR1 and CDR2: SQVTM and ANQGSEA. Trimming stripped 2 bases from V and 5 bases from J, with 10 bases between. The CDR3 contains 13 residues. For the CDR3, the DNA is TGCAGCGTTGAATTCGGATTTAACAATGAGCAGTTCTTC. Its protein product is CSVEFGFNNEQFF.

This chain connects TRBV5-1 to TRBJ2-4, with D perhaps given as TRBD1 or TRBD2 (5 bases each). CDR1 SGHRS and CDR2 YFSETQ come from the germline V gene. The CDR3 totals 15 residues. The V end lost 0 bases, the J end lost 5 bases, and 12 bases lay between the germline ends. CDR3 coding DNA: TGCGCCAGCAGCTTGGCTTGGGGGTATCAAAACATTCAGTACTTC. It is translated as CASSLAWGYQNIQYF.

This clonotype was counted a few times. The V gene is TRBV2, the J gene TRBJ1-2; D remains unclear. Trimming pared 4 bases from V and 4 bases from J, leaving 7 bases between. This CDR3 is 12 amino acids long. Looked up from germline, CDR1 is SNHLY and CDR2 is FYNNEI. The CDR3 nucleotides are TGTGCCAGCAGTGCCATCCTCTATGGCTACACCTTC. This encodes CASSAILYGYTF. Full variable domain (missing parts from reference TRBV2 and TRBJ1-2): EPEVTQTPSHQVTQMGQEVILRCVPISNHLYFYWYRQILGQKVEFLVSFYNNEISEKSEIFDDQFSVERPDGSNFTLKIRSTKLEDSAMYFCASSAILYGYTFGSGTRLTVV.

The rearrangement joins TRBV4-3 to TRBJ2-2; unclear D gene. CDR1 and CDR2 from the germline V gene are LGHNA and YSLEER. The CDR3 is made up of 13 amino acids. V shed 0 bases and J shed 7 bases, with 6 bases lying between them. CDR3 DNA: TGCGCCAGCAGCCAAGAGGGGTACGGGGAGCTGTTTTTT. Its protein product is CASSQEGYGELFF.

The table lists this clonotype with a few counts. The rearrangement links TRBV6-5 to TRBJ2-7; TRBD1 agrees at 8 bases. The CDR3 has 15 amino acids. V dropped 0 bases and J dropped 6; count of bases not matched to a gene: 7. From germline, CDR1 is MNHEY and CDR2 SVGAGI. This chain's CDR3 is CASSYSRQGTFEQYF. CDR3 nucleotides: TGTGCCAGCAGTTACTCGAGACAGGGGACATTCGAGCAGTACTTC.

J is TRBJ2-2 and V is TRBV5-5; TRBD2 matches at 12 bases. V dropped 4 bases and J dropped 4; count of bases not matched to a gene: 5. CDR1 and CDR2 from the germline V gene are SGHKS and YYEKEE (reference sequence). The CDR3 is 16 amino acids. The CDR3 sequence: CASSPTSGGATGELFF. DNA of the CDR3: TGTGCCAGCAGCCCGACTAGCGGGGGAGCCACCGGGGAGCTGTTTTTT.

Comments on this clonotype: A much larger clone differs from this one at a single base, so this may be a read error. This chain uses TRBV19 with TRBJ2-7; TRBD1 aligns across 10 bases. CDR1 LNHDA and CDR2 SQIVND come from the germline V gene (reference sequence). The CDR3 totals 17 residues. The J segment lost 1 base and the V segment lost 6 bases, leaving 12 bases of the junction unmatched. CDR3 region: CASSYSPGQGSSYEQYF. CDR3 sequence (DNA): TGTGCCAGTAGCTACTCGCCGGGACAGGGGTCATCCTACGAGCAGTACTTC.

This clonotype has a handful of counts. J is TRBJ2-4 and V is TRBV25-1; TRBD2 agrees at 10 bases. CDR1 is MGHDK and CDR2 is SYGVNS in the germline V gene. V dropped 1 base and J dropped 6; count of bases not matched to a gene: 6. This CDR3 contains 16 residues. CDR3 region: CASSEWALAGSNIQYF. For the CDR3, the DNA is TGTGCCAGCAGTGAATGGGCACTAGCGGGATCAAACATTCAGTACTTC.

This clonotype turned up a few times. CDR3 sequence (DNA): TGCGCCAGCAGCGAACAGGGGTTGGCCGGGGAGCTGTTTTTT. Translating it yields CASSEQGLAGELFF. The V and J genes are TRBV5-1 and TRBJ2-2; 7 bases line up with TRBD1. V trimming: 4 bases; J trimming: 6 bases; junction bases outside the gene matches: 6. The germline V gene has CDR1 SGHRS and CDR2 YFSETQ. The CDR3 has 14 amino acids.

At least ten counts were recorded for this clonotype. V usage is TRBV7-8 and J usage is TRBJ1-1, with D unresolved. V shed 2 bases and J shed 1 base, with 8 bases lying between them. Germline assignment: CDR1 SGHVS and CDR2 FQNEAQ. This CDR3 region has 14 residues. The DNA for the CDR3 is TGTGCCAGCAGCTTATCAGGAGAGAACACTGAAGCTTTCTTT. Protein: CASSLSGENTEAFF.

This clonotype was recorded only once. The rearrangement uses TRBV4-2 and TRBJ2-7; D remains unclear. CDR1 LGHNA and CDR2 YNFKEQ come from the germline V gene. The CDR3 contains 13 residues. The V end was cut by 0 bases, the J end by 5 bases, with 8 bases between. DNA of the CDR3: TGTGCCAGCAGCCAAGAAGTCCGCGACGAGCAGTACTTC. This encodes CASSQEVRDEQYF.

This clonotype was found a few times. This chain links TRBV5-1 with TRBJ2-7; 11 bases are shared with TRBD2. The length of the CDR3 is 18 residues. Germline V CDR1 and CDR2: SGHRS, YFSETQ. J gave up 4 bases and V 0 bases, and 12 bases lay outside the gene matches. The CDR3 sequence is CASSLGYSSGRALYEQYF. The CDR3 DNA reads TGCGCCAGCAGCTTGGGGTATAGTAGCGGGAGGGCCCTTTACGAGCAGTACTTC.

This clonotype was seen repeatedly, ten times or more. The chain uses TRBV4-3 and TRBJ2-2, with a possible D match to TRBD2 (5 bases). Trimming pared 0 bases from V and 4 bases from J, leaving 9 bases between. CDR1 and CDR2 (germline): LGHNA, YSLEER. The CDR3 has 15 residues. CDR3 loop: CASSQELGITGELFF. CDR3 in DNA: TGCGCCAGCAGCCAAGAGCTCGGGATCACCGGGGAGCTGTTTTTT.

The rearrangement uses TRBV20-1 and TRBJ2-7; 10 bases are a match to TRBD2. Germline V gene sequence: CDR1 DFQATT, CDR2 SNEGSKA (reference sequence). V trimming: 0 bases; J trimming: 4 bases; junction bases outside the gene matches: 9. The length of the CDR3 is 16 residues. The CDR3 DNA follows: TGCAGTGCTAGAGATCAAGGTAGCGGGGGGAGGTACGAGCAGTACTTC. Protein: CSARDQGSGGRYEQYF.

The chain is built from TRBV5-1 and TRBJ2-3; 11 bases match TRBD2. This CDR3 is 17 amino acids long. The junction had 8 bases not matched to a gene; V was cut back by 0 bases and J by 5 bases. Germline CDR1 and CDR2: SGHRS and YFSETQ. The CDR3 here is CASSLAGLAVVGDTQYF. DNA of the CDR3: TGCGCCAGCAGCTTGGCGGGACTAGCGGTAGTGGGAGATACGCAGTATTTT.

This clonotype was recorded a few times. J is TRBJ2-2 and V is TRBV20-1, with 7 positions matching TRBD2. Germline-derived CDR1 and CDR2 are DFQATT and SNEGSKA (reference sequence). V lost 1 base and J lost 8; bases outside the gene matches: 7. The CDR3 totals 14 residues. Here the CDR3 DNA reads TGCAGTGCTAGAGCAGGACTAGTAGATGGGGAGCTGTTTTTT. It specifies CSARAGLVDGELFF.

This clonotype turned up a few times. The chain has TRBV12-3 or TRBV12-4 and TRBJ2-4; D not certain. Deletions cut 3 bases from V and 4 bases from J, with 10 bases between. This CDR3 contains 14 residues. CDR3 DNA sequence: TGTGCCAGCAGTTTGGGGTCCGGTAAAAACATTCAGTACTTC. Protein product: CASSLGSGKNIQYF.

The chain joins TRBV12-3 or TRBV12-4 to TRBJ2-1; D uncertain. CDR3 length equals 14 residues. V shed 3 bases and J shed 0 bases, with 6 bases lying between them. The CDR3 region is CASSFYSSYNEQFF. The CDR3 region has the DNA TGTGCCAGCAGTTTCTACTCCTCCTACAATGAGCAGTTCTTC.

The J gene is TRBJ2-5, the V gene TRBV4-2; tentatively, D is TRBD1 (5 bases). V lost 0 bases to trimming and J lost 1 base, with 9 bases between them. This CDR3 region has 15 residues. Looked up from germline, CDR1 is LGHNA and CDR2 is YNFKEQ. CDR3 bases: TGTGCCAGCAGCCAAGATGGGGCTAGCCAAGAGACCCAGTACTTC. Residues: CASSQDGASQETQYF.

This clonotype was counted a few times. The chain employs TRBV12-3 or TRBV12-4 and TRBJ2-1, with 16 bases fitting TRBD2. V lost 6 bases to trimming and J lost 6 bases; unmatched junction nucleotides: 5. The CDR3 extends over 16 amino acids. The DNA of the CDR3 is TGTGCCAGCAGACGGGGACTAGCGGGAGGGCCCAATGAGCAGTTCTTC. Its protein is CASRRGLAGGPNEQFF.

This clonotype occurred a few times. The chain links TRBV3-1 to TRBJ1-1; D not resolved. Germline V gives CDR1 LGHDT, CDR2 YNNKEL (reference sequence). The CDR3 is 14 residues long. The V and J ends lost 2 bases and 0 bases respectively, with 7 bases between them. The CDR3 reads CASSQKGLNTEAFF. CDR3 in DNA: TGTGCCAGCAGCCAAAAAGGACTGAACACTGAAGCTTTCTTT.